This T cell receptor beta chain was documented in a study of control samples from healthy donors and cancer patients. The repertoire was sequenced with immunoSEQ multiplex PCR; TCRdb's copy has only in-frame clones and lacks some. The table includes approximately 170,000 clones, over 85% detected once. This CDR3 region has 14 residues. V lost 4 bases to trimming and J lost 1 base; unmatched junction nucleotides: 3. The germline gives CDR1 LGHDT, CDR2 YNNKEL (reference sequence). The chain joins TRBV3-1 (or the pseudogene TRBV3-2) to TRBJ2-5; 7 nucleotides agree with TRBD1. The clonotype originates from a man aged 25-45 years in good health. Sequencing was performed on blood. The CDR3 loop reads CASSPWDSQETQYF. For the CDR3, the DNA is TGTGCCAGCAGCCCATGGGACAGCCAAGAGACCCAGTACTTC.